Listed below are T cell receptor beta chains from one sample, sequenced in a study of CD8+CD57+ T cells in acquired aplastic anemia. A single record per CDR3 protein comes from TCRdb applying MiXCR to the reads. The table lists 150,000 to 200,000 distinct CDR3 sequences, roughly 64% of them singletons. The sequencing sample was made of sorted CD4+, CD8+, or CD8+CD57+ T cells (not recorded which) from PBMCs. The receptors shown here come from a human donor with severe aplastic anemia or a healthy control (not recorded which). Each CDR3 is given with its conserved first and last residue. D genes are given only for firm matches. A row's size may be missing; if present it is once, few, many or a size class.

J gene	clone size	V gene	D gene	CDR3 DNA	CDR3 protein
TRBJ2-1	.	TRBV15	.	TGTGCCACCAGCGGAGGCTTGCAGGGTTCGGATGAGCAGTTCTTC	CATSGGLQGSDEQFF
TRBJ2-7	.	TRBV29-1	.	TGCAGCGTTGGTGAAGCGGCCCTCTCCTACGAGCAGTACTTC	CSVGEAALSYEQYF
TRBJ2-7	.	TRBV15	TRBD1	TGTGCCACCAGCAGGGTGACAGGGGATAGATCCTACGAGCAGTACTTC	CATSRVTGDRSYEQYF
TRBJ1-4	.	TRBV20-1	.	TGCAGTGCTATACGACACCTTGATGAAAAACTGTTTTTT	CSAIRHLDEKLFF
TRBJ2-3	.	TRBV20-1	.	TGCAGTGCTAGCCCGCCGAGTCTTGATACGCAGTATTTT	CSASPPSLDTQYF
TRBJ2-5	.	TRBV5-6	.	TGTGCCAGCAGCCTCCGGGCCTACCAAGAGACCCAGTACTTC	CASSLRAYQETQYF
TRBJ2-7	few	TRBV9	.	TGTGCCAGCAGCGAGACTAGATCCCCGAACGGCGAGCAGTACTTC	CASSETRSPNGEQYF
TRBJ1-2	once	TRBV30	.	TGTGCCCGGGCACCGGCCCCTCTGCTTGGCTACACCTTC	CARAPAPLLGYTF
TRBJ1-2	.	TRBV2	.	TGTGCCAGCACGACAGCGATGTATGGCTACACCTTC	CASTTAMYGYTF
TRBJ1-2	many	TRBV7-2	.	TGTGCCAGCAGCTATGACACGAACTATGGCTACACCTTC	CASSYDTNYGYTF
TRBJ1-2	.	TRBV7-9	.	TGTGCCAGCAGCCCAGCGATTGGCTACACCTTC	CASSPAIGYTF
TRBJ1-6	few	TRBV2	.	TGTGCCAGCAGTGTTCGGGGTGATAATTCACCCCTCCACTTT	CASSVRGDNSPLHF
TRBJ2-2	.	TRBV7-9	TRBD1	TGTGCCAGCAGCTCCGGGACAGGGGGCGCGCCCGGGGAGCTGTTTTTT	CASSSGTGGAPGELFF
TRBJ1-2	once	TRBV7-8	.	TGTGCCAGCAGCCAAGATCATCCGAACTTGGGTGGGGGAGATGGCTACACCTTC	CASSQDHPNLGGGDGYTF
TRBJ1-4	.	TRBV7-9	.	TGTGCCAGCAGCTTAGAAGGGGAAAAACTGTTTTTT	CASSLEGEKLFF
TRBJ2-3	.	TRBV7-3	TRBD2	TGTGCCAGCAGCCCGGTTGGACTAGCGGAGTTCACAGATACGCAGTATTTT	CASSPVGLAEFTDTQYF
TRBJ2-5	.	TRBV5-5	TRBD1	TGTGCCAGCAGCTCCCGGGCAGGGGGAGAGACCCAGTACTTC	CASSSRAGGETQYF
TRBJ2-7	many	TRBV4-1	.	TGCGCCAGCAGCCAAGATCTCAGCCAGATCTCCTACGAGCAGTACTTC	CASSQDLSQISYEQYF
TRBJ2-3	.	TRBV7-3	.	TGTGCCAGCAGCACCGAGGGACTCACAGATACGCAGTATTTT	CASSTEGLTDTQYF
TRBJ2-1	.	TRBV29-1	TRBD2	TGTAGCGTTGACCTGACGGGACTAGCGGGAGTCAATGAGCAGTTCTTC	CSVDLTGLAGVNEQFF
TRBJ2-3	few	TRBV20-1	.	TGCAGTGCGGGCAGCCGCACAGATACGCAGTATTTT	CSAGSRTDTQYF
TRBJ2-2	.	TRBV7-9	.	TGTGCCAGCAGCTGGATTTTAGGGGAGCTGTTTTTC	CASSWILGELFF
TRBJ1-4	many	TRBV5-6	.	TGTGCCAGCAGCTTGACGGGTTCAACTAATGAAAAACTGTTTTTT	CASSLTGSTNEKLFF
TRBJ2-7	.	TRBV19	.	TGTGCCAGTAGTCTGACCCTCGCATCCACCTACGAGCAGTACTTC	CASSLTLASTYEQYF
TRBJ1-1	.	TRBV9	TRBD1	TGTGCCAGCAGCGTAGGACAGGGTGACACTGAAGCTTTCTTT	CASSVGQGDTEAFF
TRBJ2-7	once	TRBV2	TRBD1	TGTGCCACCAGGGGGATGGCTGACGGCTACGAGCAGTACTTC	CATRGMADGYEQYF
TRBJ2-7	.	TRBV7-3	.	TGTGCCAGCAGCTTAAGTCAGGTCGGCGAGCAGTACTTC	CASSLSQVGEQYF
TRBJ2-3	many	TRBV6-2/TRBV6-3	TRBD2	TGTGCCAGCAGTTACCGAGCGGGGCTCACGGATACGCAGTATTTT	CASSYRAGLTDTQYF
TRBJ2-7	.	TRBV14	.	TGTGCCAGCAGAGGTCAGGGCACCTACGAGCAGTACTTC	CASRGQGTYEQYF
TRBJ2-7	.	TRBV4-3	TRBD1	TGCGCCAGCAGCCATGACAGGGCCGATTGCTACGAGCAGGACTTC	CASSHDRADCYEQDF
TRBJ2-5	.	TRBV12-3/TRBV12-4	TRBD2	TGTGCCAGCAGTTTATGGACTAGCGAGAAAAAGACCCAGTACTTC	CASSLWTSEKKTQYF
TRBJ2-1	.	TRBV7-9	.	TGTGCCAGCAGCCTAGGATTCCATGAGCAGTTCTTC	CASSLGFHEQFF
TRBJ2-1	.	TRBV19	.	TGTGCCAGTAGTAGGCCCTTTAGGGGCGAGCACGACAATGAGCAGTTCTTC	CASSRPFRGEHDNEQFF
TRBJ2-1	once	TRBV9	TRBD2	TGTGCCAGCAGCGGAGGGACTAGCGGGGGCAATGAGCAGTTCTTC	CASSGGTSGGNEQFF
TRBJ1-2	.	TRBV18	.	TGTGCCAGCTCACCACCAGTATTGGACAGCAATAACTATGGCTACACCTTC	CASSPPVLDSNNYGYTF
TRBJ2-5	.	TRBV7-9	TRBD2	TGTGCCAGCAGTACGGGGGGGGAGACCCAGTACTTC	CASSTGGETQYF
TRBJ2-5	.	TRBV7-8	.	TGTGCCAGCAGTATTACATACCAAGAGACCCAGTACTTC	CASSITYQETQYF
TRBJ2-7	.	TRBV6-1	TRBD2	TGTGCCAGCATTTACGACGGACTAGCGGTAGCCGAGCAGTACTTC	CASIYDGLAVAEQYF
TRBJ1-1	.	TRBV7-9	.	TGTGCCAGCAGCTTAGGCTCGCCTGAAGCTTTCTTT	CASSLGSPEAFF
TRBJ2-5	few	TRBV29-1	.	TGCAGCGTTGAACACCTCGGCGAGACCCAGTACTTC	CSVEHLGETQYF
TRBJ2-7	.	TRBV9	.	TGTGCCAGCAGCTTAGGGGAACAGGGCTACGAGCAGTACTTC	CASSLGEQGYEQYF
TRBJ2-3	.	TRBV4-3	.	TGCGCCAGCAGCCAAGAAGGTAGGGGTTTCGCGCAGTATTTT	CASSQEGRGFAQYF
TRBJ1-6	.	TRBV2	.	TGTGCCAGCAGTGGGTCGGGGGGCCCCCTCCACTTT	CASSGSGGPLHF
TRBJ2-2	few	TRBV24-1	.	TGTGCCACCAGTGACCAGACTAGCACCGGGGAGCTGTTTTTT	CATSDQTSTGELFF
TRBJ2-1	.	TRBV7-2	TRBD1	TGTGCCAGCAGATCCGGGACAGGGTATGCCAATGAGCAGTTCTTC	CASRSGTGYANEQFF
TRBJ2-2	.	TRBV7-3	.	TGTGCCAGCAGCCCCATGGACCGGGGAGCTGTTTTT	CASSPMDRGAVF
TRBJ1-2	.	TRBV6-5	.	TGTGCCAGCAGGTCGACAGCTAACTATGGCTACACCTTC	CASRSTANYGYTF
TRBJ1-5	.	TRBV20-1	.	TGCAGTGCTAGGGGACTTAGCAATCAGCCCCAGCATTTT	CSARGLSNQPQHF
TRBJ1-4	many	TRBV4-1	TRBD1	TGCGCCAGCAGCCATGGGACAGTCTGGCCTGCAACTAATGAAAAACTGTTTTTT	CASSHGTVWPATNEKLFF
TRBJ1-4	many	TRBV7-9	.	TGTGCCAGCAGCTTAGACTTTGAAAAACTGTTTTTT	CASSLDFEKLFF
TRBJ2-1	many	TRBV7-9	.	TGTGCCAGCAGCTCCGGACTACCGGAGCAGTTCTTC	CASSSGLPEQFF
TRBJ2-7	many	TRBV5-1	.	TGTGCCAGTAGTAGTCCCTACGAGCAGTACTTC	CASSSPYEQYF
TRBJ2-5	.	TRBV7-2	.	TGTGCCAGCAGCCCCGGGGGATCGGAAGAGACCCAGTACTTC	CASSPGGSEETQYF
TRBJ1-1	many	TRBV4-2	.	TGTGCCAGCAGCCCCCTTGTGACGAACACTGAAGCTTTCTTT	CASSPLVTNTEAFF
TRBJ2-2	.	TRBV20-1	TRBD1	TGCAGTGCTAGGCCGGGACAGGGGGCGGTCACCGGGGAGCTGTTTTTT	CSARPGQGAVTGELFF
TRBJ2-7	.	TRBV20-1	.	TGCAGTGCTCAACCCGATCGGAGCTACGAGCAGTACTTC	CSAQPDRSYEQYF
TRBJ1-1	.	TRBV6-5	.	TGTGCCAGCAGTCCCCCATCCGTAAGCGAAGCTTTCTTT	CASSPPSVSEAFF